The clone carrying this TCR beta chain showed up many times. The data are from a study of T cells in Graves' hyperthyroidism and ophthalmopathy. V dropped 0 bases and J dropped 4 bases, with 4 bases sitting between them. Germline V gene lookup returns CDR1 MNHEY and CDR2 SMNVEV (reference sequence). CDR3 length: 13 residues. It was RNA transcripts that yielded the amplified TCR beta CDR3 regions. HTBI primers were employed in a first-round RT-PCR of the TCR CDR3. MiXCR, applied by TCRdb to the multiplex PCR reads, yields one record per CDR3 protein. Seen here are almost 350,000 distinct CDR3 sequences, 18% observed once, and the top ten hold about 16%.

The receptor was derived from a woman between 40 and 50 years old with Graves' ophthalmopathy. The rearrangement joins TRBV27 to TRBJ1-3; D is unclear. Material for sequencing was blood. CDR3 amino acids: CASSLSMGNTIYF. The CDR3 coding sequence is TGTGCCAGCAGTTTATCGATGGGAAACACCATATATTTT.